This T cell receptor beta chain comes out of a study of sequential checkpoint blockade in melanoma. Study-level results: Mutational load did not correlate with tumor T-cell fraction or clonality.

The CDR3 is made up of 12 amino acids. Looked up from germline, CDR1 is SGHDN and CDR2 is FVKESK. The V gene lost 1 base and the J gene lost 4 bases, with 4 bases spanning the gap. Treatment here: randomized to nivolumab then ipilimumab (arm A) or the reverse (arm B). DNA-damaging chemotherapy had not been given to any patient beforehand. In its sample, this clone was seen a few times. The antigen remains unidentified. Clones were read by immunoSEQ multiplex PCR, and TCRdb kept only the in-frame ones, dropping some. The sample records 2,000 to 2,500 clones, 17% being singletons. The sample in question was tumor tissue (inferred from file names), obtained from a patient given nivolumab and ipilimumab in sequence. The source is a human donor with melanoma. The chain links TRBV14 to TRBJ1-1; the D is unclear. The DNA of the CDR3 is TGTGCCAGCAGCCAAGGCAGCACTGAAGCTTTCTTT. It encodes CASSQGSTEAFF.